These 8 T cell receptor beta chains originate from one sample sequenced in a study of blood T cell repertoires in COVID-19. Some clones are missing from TCRdb's copy, which holds only in-frame ones; the method was immunoSEQ multiplex PCR. This table has approximately 180,000 clones, 60% to 80% appearing once. Sequenced material: peripheral blood. These receptors originate from a woman aged 65 to 85 with acute or convalescent COVID-19.

The chain is built from TRBV7-2 and TRBJ1-1, with D tentatively TRBD1 (6 bases). V was clipped by 3 bases and J by 6 bases, with 14 bases between them. The CDR3 consists of 14 residues. Germline V gene lookup returns CDR1 SGHTA and CDR2 FQGNSA. CDR3 nucleotides: TGTGCCAGCAGCTTTTCCCTGGGGGCTTCTGAAGCTTTCTTT. It yields the protein CASSFSLGASEAFF.

The gene calls are TRBV7-9 and TRBJ1-2, with 7 bases aligning to TRBD1. CDR1 and CDR2 from the germline V gene are SEHNR and FQNEAQ (reference sequence). With 9 bases clipped from V and 5 bases from J, the junction kept 6 bases outside the gene matches. There are 12 residues in the CDR3. The CDR3 DNA is TGTGCCAGTACCTCGGGACAGTATGGCTACACCTTC. This gives the protein CASTSGQYGYTF. Variable domain in full (rest from reference TRBV7-9 and TRBJ1-2): DTGVSQNPRHKITKRGQNVTFRCDPISEHNRLYWYRQTLGQGPEFLTYFQNEAQLEKSRLLSDRFSAERPKGSFSTLEIQRTEQGDSAMYLCASTSGQYGYTFGSGTRLTVV.

This chain links TRBV10-3 with TRBJ1-3; tentatively, D is TRBD1 (6 bases). There are 15 residues in the CDR3. Germline V gene sequence: CDR1 ENHRY, CDR2 SYGVKD. With 3 bases removed from V and 7 bases from J, the gap between germline ends came to 16 bases. The CDR3 nucleotides read TGTGCCATCAGTGACGGGGGGGGCCGTGTTAACACCATATATTTT. Its protein product is CAISDGGGRVNTIYF.

The CDR3 DNA follows: TGTGCCAGCAGTTTCCTAGCGGGAGTCACAGATACGCAGTATTTT. It codes for CASSFLAGVTDTQYF. The rearrangement links TRBV27 to TRBJ2-3; 10 nucleotides match TRBD2. Germline CDR1 is MNHEY and CDR2 is SMNVEV (reference sequence). The ends lost 3 bases at V and 2 bases at J; junction bases unmatched: 2. The CDR3 runs to 15 residues.

J is TRBJ1-6 and V is TRBV2, with D perhaps TRBD1 (5 bases). V lost 8 bases to trimming and J lost 7 bases, with 12 bases between them. Germline V CDR1 and CDR2: SNHLY, FYNNEI. The length of the CDR3 is 13 residues. Written as DNA, the CDR3 is TGTGCCAGCGGGGCGGAAGAGAATTCACCCCTCCACTTT. The encoded protein is CASGAEENSPLHF.

The genes are TRBV12-3 or TRBV12-4 and TRBJ2-1; D ambiguous. Trimming removed 3 bases at V and 9 bases at J, with 9 bases between. This CDR3 has 12 amino acids. CDR3 sequence reads: CASSFRLREQFF. The CDR3 coding sequence is TGTGCCAGCAGTTTTCGATTGCGTGAGCAGTTCTTC.

The chain recombines TRBV5-4 with TRBJ1-2; 8 bases map to TRBD1. The CDR3 has 13 residues. The V gene end was trimmed by 4 bases and the J gene end by 6 bases; junction bases not matched to a gene: 5. CDR1 SGHNT and CDR2 YYREEE come from the germline V gene (reference sequence). CDR3 loop: CASSVQGGDGYTF. The CDR3, as DNA: TGTGCCAGCAGCGTACAGGGGGGGGATGGCTACACCTTC.

This chain uses TRBV4-2 with TRBJ2-7, with TRBD2 matching 7 bases. The CDR3 is 13 residues long. The V segment lost 4 bases and the J segment 4 bases; nucleotides outside the gene matches: 4. Germline-derived CDR1 and CDR2 are LGHNA and YNFKEQ. The CDR3 is CASSPSGGYEQYF. CDR3 in DNA: TGTGCCAGCAGCCCGTCGGGGGGTTACGAGCAGTACTTC.